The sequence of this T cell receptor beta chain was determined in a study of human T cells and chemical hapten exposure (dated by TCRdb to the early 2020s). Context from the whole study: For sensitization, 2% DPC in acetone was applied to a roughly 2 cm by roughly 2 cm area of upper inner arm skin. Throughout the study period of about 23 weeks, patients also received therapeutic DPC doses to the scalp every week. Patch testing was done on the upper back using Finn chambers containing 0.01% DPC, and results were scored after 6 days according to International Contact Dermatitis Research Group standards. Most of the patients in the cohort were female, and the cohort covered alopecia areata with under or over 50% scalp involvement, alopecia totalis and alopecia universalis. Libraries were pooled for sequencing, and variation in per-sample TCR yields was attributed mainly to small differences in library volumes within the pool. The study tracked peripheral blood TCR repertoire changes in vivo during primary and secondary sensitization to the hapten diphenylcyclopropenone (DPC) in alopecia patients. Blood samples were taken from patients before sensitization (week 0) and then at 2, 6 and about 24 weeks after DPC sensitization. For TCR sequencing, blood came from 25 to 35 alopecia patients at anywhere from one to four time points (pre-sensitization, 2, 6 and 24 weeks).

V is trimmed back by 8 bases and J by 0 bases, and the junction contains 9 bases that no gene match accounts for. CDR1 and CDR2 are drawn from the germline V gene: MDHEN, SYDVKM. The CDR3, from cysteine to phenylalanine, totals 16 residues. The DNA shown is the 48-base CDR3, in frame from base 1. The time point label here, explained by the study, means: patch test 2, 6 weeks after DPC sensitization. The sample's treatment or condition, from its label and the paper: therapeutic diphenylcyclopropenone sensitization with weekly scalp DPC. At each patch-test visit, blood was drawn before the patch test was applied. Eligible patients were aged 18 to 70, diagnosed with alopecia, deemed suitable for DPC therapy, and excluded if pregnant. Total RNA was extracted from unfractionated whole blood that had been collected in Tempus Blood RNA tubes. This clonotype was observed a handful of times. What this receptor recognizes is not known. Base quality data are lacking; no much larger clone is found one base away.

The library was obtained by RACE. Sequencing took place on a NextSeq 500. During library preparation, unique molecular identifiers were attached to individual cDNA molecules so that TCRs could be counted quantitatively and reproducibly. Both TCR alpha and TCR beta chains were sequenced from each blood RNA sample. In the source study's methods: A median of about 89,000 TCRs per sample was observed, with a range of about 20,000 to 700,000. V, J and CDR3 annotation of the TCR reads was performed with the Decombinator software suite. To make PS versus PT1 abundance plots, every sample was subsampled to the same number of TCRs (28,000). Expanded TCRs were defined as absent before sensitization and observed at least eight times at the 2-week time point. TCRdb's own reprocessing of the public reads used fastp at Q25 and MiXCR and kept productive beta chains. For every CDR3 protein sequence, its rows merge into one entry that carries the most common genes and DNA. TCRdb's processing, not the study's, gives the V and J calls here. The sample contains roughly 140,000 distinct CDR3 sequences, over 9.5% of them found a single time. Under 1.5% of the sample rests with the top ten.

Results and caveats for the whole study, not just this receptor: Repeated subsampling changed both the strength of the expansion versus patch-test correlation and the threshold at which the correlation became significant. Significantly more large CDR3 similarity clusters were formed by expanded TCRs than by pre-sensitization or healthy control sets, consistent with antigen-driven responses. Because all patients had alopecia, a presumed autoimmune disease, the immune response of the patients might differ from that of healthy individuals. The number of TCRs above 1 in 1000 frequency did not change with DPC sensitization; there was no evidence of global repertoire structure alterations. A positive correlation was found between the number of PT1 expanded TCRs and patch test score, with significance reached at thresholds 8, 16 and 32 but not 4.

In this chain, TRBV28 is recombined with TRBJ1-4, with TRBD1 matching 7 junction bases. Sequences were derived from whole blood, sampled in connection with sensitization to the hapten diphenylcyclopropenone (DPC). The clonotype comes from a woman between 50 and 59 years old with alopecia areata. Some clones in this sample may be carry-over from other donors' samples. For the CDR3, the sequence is CASSGTAVATNEKLFF. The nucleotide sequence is TGTGCCAGCTCCGGGACAGCAGTTGCAACTAATGAAAAACTGTTTTTT.